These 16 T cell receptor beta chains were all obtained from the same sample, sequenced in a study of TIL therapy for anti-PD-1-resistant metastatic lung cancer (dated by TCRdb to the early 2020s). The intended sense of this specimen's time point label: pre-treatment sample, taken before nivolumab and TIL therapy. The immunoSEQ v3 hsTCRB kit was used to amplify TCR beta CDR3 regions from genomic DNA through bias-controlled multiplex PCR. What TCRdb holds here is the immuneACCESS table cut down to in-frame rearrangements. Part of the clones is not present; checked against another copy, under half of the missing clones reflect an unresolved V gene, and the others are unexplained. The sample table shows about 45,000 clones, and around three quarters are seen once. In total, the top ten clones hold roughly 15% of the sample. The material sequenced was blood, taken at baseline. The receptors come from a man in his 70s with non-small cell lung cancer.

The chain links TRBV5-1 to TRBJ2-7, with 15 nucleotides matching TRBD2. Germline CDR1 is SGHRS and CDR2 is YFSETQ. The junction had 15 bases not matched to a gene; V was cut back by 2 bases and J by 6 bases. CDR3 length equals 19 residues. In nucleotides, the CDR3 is TGCGCCAGCAGCTTATACGGGACTAGCGGGAGGAGTTCTCCCGCCGAGCAGTACTTC. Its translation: CASSLYGTSGRSSPAEQYF.

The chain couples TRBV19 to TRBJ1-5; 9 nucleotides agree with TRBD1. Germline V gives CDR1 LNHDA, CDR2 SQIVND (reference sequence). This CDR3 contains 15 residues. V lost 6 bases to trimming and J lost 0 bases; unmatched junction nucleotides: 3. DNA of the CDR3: TGTGCCAGTAGCGGGACAGGGTCTAGCAATCAGCCCCAGCATTTT. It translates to CASSGTGSSNQPQHF.

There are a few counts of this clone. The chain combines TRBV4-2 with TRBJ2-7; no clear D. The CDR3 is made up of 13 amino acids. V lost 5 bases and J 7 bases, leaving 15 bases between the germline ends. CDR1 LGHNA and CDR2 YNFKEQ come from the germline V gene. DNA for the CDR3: TGTGCCAGCAGCTCGCGACTGGCGTCGGAGCAGTACTTC. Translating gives CASSSRLASEQYF.

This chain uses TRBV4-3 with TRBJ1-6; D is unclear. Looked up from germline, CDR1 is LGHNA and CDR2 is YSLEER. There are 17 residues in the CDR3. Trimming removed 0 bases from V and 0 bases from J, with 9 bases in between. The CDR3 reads CASSQEIVSSYNSPLHF. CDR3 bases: TGCGCCAGCAGCCAAGAAATAGTGAGCTCCTATAATTCACCCCTCCACTTT.

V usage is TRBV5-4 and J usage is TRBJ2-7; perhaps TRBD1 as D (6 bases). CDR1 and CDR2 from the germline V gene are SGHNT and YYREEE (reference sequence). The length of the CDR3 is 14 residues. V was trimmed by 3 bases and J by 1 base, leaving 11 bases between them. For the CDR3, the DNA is TGTGCCAGCAGCTCCCAACAGGGATCCTACGAGCAGTACTTC. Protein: CASSSQQGSYEQYF.

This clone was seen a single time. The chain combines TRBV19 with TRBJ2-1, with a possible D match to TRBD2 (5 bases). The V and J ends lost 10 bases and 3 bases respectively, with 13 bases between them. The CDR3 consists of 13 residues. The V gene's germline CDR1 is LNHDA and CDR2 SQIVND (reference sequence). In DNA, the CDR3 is TGTGCCACCCGGGGATTCGGCTACAATGAGCAGTTCTTC. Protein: CATRGFGYNEQFF.

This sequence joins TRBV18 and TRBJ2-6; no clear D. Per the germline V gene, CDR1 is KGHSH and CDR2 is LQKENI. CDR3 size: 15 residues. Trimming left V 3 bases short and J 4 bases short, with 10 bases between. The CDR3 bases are TGTGCCAGCTCACCGCTGGTGGCAGGGGCCAACGTCCTGACTTTC. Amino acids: CASSPLVAGANVLTF.

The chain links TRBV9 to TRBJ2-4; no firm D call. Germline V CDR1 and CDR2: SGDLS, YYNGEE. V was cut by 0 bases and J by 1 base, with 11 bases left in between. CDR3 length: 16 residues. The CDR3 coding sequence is TGTGCCAGCAGCGTAGGAGCCTACGGGGCCAAAAACATTCAGTACTTC. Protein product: CASSVGAYGAKNIQYF.

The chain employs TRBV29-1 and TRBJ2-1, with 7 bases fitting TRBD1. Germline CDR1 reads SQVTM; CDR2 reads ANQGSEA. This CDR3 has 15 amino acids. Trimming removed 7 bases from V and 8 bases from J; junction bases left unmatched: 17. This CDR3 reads CSAPPRTGPVDEQFF. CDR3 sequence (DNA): TGCAGCGCTCCACCACGGACAGGTCCGGTGGATGAGCAGTTCTTC.

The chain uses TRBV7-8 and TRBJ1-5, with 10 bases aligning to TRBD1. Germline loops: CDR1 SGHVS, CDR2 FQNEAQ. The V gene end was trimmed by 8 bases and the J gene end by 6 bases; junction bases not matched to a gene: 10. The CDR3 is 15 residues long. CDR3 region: CASGQTGGEGQPQHF. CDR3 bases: TGTGCCAGCGGCCAGACAGGGGGCGAAGGTCAGCCCCAGCATTTT.

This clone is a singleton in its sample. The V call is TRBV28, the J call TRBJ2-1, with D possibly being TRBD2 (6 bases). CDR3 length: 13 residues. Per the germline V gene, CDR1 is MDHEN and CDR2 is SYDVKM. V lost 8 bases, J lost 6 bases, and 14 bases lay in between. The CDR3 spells CASVAGGGNEQFF. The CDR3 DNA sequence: TGTGCCAGCGTTGCCGGGGGTGGCAATGAGCAGTTCTTC.

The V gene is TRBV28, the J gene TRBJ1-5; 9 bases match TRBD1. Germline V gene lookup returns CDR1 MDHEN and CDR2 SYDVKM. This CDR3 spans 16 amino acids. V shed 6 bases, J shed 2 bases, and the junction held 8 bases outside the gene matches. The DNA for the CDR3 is TGTGCCAGCAGCTTCCTCACAGGGGGCGGCAATCAGCCCCAGCATTTT. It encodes CASSFLTGGGNQPQHF.

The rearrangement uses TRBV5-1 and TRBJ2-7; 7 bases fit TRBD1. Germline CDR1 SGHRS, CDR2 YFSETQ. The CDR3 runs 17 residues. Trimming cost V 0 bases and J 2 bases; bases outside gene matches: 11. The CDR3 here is CASSLGRNRGPTYEQYF. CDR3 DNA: TGCGCCAGCAGCTTGGGCCGCAACAGGGGACCGACCTACGAGCAGTACTTC.

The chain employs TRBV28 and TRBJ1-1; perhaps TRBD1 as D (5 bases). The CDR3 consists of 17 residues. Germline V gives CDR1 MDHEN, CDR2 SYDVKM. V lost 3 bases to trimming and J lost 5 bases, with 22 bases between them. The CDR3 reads CASSFRPYRGAGTEAFF. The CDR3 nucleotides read TGTGCCAGCAGTTTCCGCCCTTATAGGGGCGCGGGTACTGAAGCTTTCTTT.

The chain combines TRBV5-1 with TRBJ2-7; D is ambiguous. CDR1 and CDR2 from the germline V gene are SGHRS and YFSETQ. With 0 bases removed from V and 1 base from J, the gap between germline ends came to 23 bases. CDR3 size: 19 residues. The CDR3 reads CASSLGPTLIKPNSYEQYF. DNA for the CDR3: TGCGCCAGCAGCTTGGGCCCGACACTTATCAAGCCAAATTCCTACGAGCAGTACTTC.

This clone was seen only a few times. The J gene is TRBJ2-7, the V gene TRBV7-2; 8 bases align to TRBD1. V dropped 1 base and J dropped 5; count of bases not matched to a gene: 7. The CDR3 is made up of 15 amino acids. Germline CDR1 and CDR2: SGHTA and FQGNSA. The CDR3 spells CASSLVRGTGDEQYF. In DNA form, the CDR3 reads TGTGCCAGCAGCTTAGTCAGGGGGACAGGAGACGAGCAGTACTTC. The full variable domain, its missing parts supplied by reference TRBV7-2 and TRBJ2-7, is GAGVSQSPSNKVTEKGKDVELRCDPISGHTALYWYRQSLGQGLEFLIYFQGNSAPDKSGLPSDRFSAERTGGSVSTLTIQRTQQEDSAVYLCASSLVRGTGDEQYFGPGTRLTVT.